This T cell receptor (beta chain) was captured by sequencing in a study of blood T cells in healthy people across ages. Germline CDR1 and CDR2: SQVTM and ANQGSEA. V shed 7 bases and J shed 4 bases, with 15 bases lying between them. The CDR3 runs 13 residues. Peripheral blood from each donor was collected in a volume of 8 to 10 milliliters. Together with a sample-barcoded 5' primer, a J-beta primer mix was included in a second PCR lasting roughly 6 to 12 cycles. Each cDNA molecule received a tag from a template-switch adaptor that had 12 random nucleotides. Each CDR3 protein is one row after TCRdb ran MiXCR on the 5' RACE reads. The sample has over 950,000 distinct CDR3 sequences; more than 30% are singletons.

V and J are TRBV29-1 and TRBJ2-3; D uncertain. The sample consisted of blood. This receptor was taken from a man between 18 and 29 years old in good health. CDR3 protein: CSAVKGRADTQYF. The CDR3, as DNA: TGCAGCGCTGTAAAAGGAAGGGCAGATACGCAGTATTTT.